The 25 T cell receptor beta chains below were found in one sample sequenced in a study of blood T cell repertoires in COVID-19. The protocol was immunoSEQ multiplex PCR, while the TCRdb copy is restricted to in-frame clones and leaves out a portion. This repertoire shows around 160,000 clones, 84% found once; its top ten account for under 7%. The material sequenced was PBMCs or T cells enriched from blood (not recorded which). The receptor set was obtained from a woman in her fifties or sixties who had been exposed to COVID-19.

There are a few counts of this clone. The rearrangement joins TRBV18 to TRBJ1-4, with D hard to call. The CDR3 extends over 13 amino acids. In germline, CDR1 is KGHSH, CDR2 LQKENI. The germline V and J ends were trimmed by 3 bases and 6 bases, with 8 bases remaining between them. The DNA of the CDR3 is TGTGCCAGCTCACCGCGTACCGATGAAAAACTGTTTTTT. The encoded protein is CASSPRTDEKLFF.

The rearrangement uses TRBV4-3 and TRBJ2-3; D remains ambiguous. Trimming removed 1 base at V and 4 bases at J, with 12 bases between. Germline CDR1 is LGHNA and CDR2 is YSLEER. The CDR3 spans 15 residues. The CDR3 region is CASSQGAGRADTQYF. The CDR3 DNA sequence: TGCGCCAGCAGCCAAGGGGCCGGCCGAGCAGATACGCAGTATTTT.

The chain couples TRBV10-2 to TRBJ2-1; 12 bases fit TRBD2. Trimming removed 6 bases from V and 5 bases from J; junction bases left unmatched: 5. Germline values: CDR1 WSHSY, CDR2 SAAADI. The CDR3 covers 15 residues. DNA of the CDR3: TGCGCCAGCAGGTTGGGGACTAGCGGGCACAATGAGCAGTTCTTC. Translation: CASRLGTSGHNEQFF.

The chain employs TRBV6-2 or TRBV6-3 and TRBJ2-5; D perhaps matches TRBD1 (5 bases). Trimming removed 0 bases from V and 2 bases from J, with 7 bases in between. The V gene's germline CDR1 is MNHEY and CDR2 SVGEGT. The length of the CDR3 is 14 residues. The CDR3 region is CASSYSNRQETQYF. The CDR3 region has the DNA TGTGCCAGCAGTTACTCGAACAGGCAAGAGACCCAGTACTTC.

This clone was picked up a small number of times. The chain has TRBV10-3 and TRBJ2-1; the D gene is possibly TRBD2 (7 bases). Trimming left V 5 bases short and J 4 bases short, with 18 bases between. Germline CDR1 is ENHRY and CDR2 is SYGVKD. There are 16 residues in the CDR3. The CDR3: CAISPRGGVVYNEQFF. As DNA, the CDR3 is TGTGCCATCAGTCCTCGAGGGGGGGTCGTATACAATGAGCAGTTCTTC.

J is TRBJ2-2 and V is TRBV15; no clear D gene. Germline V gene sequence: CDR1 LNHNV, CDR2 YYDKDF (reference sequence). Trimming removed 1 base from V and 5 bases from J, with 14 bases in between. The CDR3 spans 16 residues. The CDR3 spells CATSRGSNPTTGELFF. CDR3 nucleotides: TGTGCCACCAGCAGAGGCTCTAATCCGACTACCGGGGAGCTGTTTTTT.

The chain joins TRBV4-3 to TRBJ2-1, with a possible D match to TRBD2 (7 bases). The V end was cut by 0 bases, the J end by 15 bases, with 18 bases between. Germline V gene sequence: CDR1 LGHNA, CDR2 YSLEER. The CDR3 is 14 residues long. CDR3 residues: CASSQDGGGGGMFF. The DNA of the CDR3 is TGCGCCAGCAGCCAAGACGGTGGAGGGGGGGGTATGTTCTTC.

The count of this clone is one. CDR3 bases: TGCGCCAGCAGCTGGAGGAACAGGGGAGTGAGCGCAGATACGCAGTATTTT. The encoded protein is CASSWRNRGVSADTQYF. The chain recombines TRBV5-1 with TRBJ2-3, with 7 bases matching TRBD1. The CDR3 length is 17 residues. CDR1 and CDR2 (germline): SGHRS, YFSETQ. V was pared by 3 bases and J by 4 bases, with 14 bases of the junction left unmatched.

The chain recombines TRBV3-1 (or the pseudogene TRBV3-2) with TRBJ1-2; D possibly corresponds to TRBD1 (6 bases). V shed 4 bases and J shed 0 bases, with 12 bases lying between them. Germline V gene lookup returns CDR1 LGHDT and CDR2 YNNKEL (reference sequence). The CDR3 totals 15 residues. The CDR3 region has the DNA TGTGCCAGCAGCCGATCGGACAGAGCTAACTATGGCTACACCTTC. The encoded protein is CASSRSDRANYGYTF.

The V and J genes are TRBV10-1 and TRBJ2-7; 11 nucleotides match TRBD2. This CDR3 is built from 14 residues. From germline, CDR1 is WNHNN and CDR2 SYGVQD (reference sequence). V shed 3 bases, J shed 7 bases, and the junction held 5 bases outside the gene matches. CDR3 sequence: CASSELAGVEEQYF. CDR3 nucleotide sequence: TGCGCCAGCAGTGAACTAGCGGGAGTCGAGGAGCAGTACTTC.

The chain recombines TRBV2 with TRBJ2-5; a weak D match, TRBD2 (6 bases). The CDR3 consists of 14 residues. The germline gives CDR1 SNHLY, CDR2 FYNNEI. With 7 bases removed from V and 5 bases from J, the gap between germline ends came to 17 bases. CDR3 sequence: CASIVTGVRETQYF. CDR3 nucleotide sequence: TGTGCCAGCATAGTCACGGGAGTCAGGGAGACCCAGTACTTC.

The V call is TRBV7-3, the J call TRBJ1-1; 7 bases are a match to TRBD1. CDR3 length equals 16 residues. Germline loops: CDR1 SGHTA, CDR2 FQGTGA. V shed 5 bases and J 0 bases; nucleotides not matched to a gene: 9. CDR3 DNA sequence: TGTGCCAGCAGCCTAAATCCGGGACAGATGAACACTGAAGCTTTCTTT. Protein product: CASSLNPGQMNTEAFF.

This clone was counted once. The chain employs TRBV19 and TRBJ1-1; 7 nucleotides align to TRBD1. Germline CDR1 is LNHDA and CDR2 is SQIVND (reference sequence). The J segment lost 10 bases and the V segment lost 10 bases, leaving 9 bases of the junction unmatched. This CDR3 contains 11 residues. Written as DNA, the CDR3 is TGTGCCACGAGACAGGGTGAGGGAGCTTTCTTT. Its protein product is CATRQGEGAFF.

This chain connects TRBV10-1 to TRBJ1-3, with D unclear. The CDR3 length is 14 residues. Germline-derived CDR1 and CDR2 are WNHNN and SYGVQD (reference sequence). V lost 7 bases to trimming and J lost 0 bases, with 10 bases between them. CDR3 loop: CASTSGSSGNTIYF. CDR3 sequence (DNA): TGCGCCAGCACCTCAGGAAGCTCTGGAAACACCATATATTTT.

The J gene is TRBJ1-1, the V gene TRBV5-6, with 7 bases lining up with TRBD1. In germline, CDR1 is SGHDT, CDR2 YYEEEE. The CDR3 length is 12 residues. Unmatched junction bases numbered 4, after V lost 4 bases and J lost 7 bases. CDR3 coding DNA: TGTGCCAGCAGCGGCGACAGGGTTGAAGCTTTCTTT. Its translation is CASSGDRVEAFF.

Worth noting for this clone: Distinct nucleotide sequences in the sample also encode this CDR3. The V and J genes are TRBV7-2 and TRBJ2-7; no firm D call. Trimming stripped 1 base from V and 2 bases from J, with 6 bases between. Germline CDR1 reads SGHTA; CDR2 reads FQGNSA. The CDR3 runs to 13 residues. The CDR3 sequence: CASSLVGPYEQYF. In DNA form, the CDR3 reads TGTGCCAGCAGCTTAGTGGGCCCCTACGAGCAGTACTTC.

The CDR3 DNA reads as TGTGCCAGCAGTCCCCCTCCCGCAGATACGCAGTATTTT. Translated, it gives CASSPPPADTQYF. The chain recombines TRBV12-3 or TRBV12-4 with TRBJ2-3; D is unresolved. CDR3 length equals 13 residues. Trimming shortened V by 5 bases and J by 4 bases, and 10 bases separated the two germline ends.

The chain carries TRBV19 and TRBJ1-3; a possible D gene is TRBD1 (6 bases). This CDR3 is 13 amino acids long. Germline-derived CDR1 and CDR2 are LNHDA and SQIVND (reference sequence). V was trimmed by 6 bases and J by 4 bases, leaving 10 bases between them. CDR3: CASRPGAGNTIYF. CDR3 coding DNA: TGTGCCAGTAGACCAGGGGCCGGAAACACCATATATTTT.

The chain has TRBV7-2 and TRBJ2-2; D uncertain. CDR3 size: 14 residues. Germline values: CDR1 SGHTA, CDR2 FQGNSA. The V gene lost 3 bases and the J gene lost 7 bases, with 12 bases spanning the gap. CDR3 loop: CASSFTMYGGELFF. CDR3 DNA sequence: TGTGCCAGCAGCTTTACTATGTACGGCGGGGAGCTGTTTTTT.

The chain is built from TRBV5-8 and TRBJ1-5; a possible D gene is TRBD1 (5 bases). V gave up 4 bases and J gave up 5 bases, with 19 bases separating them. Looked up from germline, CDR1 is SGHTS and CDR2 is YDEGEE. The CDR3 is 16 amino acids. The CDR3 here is CASSVGHLNVDQPQHF. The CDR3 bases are TGTGCCAGCAGCGTCGGACATTTGAACGTCGATCAGCCCCAGCATTTT.

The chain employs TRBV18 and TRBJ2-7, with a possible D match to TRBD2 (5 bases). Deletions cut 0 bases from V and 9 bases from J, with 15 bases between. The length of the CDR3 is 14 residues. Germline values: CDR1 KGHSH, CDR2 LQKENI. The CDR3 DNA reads TGTGCCAGCTCACCACCCGGTCGCCCGGCGGGGCAGTACTTC. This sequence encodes CASSPPGRPAGQYF.

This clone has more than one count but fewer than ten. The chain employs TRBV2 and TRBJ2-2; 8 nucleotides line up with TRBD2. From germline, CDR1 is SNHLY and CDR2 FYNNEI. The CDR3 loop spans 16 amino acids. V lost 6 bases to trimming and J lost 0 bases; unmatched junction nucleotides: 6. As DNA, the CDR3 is TGTGCCAGCAGACAAGCGGGGGTAACGAACACCGGGGAGCTGTTTTTT. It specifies CASRQAGVTNTGELFF.

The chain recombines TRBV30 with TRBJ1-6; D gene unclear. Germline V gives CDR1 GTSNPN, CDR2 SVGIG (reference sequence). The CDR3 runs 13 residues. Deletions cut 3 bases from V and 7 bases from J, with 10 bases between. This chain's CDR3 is CAWRSRPNSPLHF. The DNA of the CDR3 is TGTGCCTGGAGAAGCAGGCCAAATTCACCCCTCCACTTT.

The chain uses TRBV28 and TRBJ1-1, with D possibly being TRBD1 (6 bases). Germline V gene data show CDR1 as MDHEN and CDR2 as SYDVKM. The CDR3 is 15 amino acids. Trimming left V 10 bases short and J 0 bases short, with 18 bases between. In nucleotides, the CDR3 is TGTGCCACCTCTCGACAGGAATTCATGAACACTGAAGCTTTCTTT. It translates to CATSRQEFMNTEAFF.

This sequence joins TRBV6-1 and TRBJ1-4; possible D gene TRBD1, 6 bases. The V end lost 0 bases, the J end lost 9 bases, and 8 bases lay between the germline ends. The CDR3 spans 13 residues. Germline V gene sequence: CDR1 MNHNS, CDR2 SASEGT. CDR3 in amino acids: CASSEARDKKLFF. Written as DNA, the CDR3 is TGTGCCAGCAGTGAAGCCCGGGACAAAAAACTGTTTTTT.